The clone carrying this T cell receptor (beta chain) was recorded many times. Its antigen is not identified. Expressed TCRB transcripts were sequenced because the isolated RNA had all been reverse transcribed beforehand. Libraries were prepared by immunoSEQ multiplex PCR; TCRdb keeps only in-frame clonotypes and omits some of them. This table holds around 300,000 clones, approximately 8.1% found once. These data belong to a study of beta chain features in type 1 diabetes. The CDR3 covers 13 residues. Trimming removed 3 bases from V and 8 bases from J, with 12 bases in between. Germline V gene data show CDR1 as SGHVS and CDR2 as FQNEAQ. Findings and caveats of the study: There were fewer insertions and more deletions at the VDJ junctions of type 1 diabetes patients. TCRB CDR3s from Type 1 diabetes patients were moderately but significantly shorter in all four CD4+ subsets. A greater similarity of naive, central memory and Treg TCRB repertoires was seen among patients than among healthy donors.

The sequenced sample was central memory CD4+ T cells from blood. The receptor was derived from a woman under 30 in good health. The chain has TRBV7-8 and TRBJ2-3, with a weak D call TRBD1 (5 bases). CDR3 nucleotides: TGTGCCAGCAGCTTGCCCCCAAGGGGTACGCAGTATTTT. Encoded protein: CASSLPPRGTQYF.